This entry lists 25 T cell receptor beta chains sequenced from one sample in a study of T-cell memory formation after mild COVID-19. TCRdb redid the calling of the 5' RACE reads with MiXCR, one entry per CDR3 protein. Of approximately 500,000 distinct CDR3 sequences in the sample, approximately 25% were seen once. Sequencing was carried out using PBMCs or a T cell subset sorted from them (not recorded which). These receptors were taken from an adult woman who had mild COVID-19 (a few samples of this study predate the infection). Cell type and time point are not known.

This clonotype was seen more than once but under ten times. The chain is built from TRBV7-8 and TRBJ2-5; maybe TRBD1 (6 bases). The CDR3 runs 17 residues. Deletions cut 2 bases from V and 5 bases from J, with 21 bases between. In germline, CDR1 is SGHVS, CDR2 FQNEAQ. This chain's CDR3 is CASSLSQGHDRWETQYF. CDR3 coding DNA: TGTGCCAGCAGCTTAAGCCAGGGCCACGACAGGTGGGAGACCCAGTACTTC. Combining the CDR3 with reference TRBV7-8 and TRBJ2-5 gives the whole variable domain GAGVSQSPRYKVAKRGQDVALRCDPISGHVSLFWYQQALGQGPEFLTYFQNEAQLDKSGLPSDRFFAERPEGSVSTLKIQRTQQEDSAVYLCASSLSQGHDRWETQYFGPGTRLLVL.

The chain recombines TRBV5-8 with TRBJ1-2; D ambiguous. Looked up from germline, CDR1 is SGHTS and CDR2 is YDEGEE. Between the trimmed V and J ends, which lost 6 bases and 1 base, there was a span of 13 bases. This CDR3 is 14 amino acids long. The CDR3 DNA sequence: TGTGCCAGCACCACCGGGCCCCATAACTATGGCTACACCTTC. It codes for CASTTGPHNYGYTF.

This clonotype was seen only a few times. This sequence joins TRBV14 and TRBJ2-7; D unresolved. There are 14 residues in the CDR3. Germline CDR1 and CDR2: SGHDN and FVKESK. V was shortened by 0 bases and J by 7 bases, with 13 bases between the two germline ends. The CDR3 loop is CASSQDAHGLEQYF. As DNA, the CDR3 is TGTGCCAGCAGCCAAGATGCTCACGGGTTGGAGCAGTACTTC.

The J gene is TRBJ2-7, the V gene TRBV7-9; D unresolved. The ends were cut back, 1 base at V and 4 bases at J, with 8 bases in the middle. The CDR3 length is 13 residues. From germline, CDR1 is SEHNR and CDR2 FQNEAQ (reference sequence). In DNA, the CDR3 is TGTGCCAGCAGCTTAGATGTATATTACGAGCAGTACTTC. Its protein is CASSLDVYYEQYF. The full variable domain, its missing parts supplied by reference TRBV7-9 and TRBJ2-7, is DTGVSQNPRHKITKRGQNVTFRCDPISEHNRLYWYRQTLGQGPEFLTYFQNEAQLEKSRLLSDRFSAERPKGSFSTLEIQRTEQGDSAMYLCASSLDVYYEQYFGPGTRLTVT.

This clonotype was observed a few times. The chain carries TRBV5-4 and TRBJ2-7; 10 bases are shared with TRBD2. This CDR3 comprises 17 residues. The ends lost 3 bases at V and 4 bases at J; junction bases unmatched: 13. Germline CDR1 SGHNT, CDR2 YYREEE (reference sequence). DNA of the CDR3: TGTGCCAGCAGCTGGGGACCCCTTACTAGCGGGGCGTACGAGCAGTACTTC. Translation: CASSWGPLTSGAYEQYF.

This clonotype occurred a few times. The CDR3 spells CASTAVGLMDGTQYF. The CDR3 nucleotides are TGTGCCAGCACCGCAGTCGGGCTGATGGACGGTACGCAGTATTTT. The chain joins TRBV7-9 to TRBJ2-3, with D hard to call. The CDR3 has 15 residues. V dropped 7 bases and J dropped 8 bases, with 22 bases sitting between them. Germline CDR1 and CDR2: SEHNR and FQNEAQ (reference sequence). Looking up the rest from reference TRBV7-9 and TRBJ2-3 gives the full variable domain: DTGVSQNPRHKITKRGQNVTFRCDPISEHNRLYWYRQTLGQGPEFLTYFQNEAQLEKSRLLSDRFSAERPKGSFSTLEIQRTEQGDSAMYLCASTAVGLMDGTQYFGPGTRLTVL.

This chain uses TRBV5-4 with TRBJ2-2; 13 nucleotides align to TRBD2. CDR3 length: 17 amino acids. Germline V CDR1 and CDR2: SGHNT, YYREEE (reference sequence). The J segment lost 5 bases and the V segment lost 4 bases, leaving 8 bases of the junction unmatched. The CDR3 protein is CASSTGLAGAGTGELFF. In DNA form, the CDR3 reads TGTGCCAGCAGCACCGGACTAGCGGGAGCGGGGACCGGGGAGCTGTTTTTT.

This clonotype was picked up a small number of times. Here the CDR3 DNA reads TGTGCCAGCAGCGTAGGAGGGGGGGAGGCTTTCTTT. Translation: CASSVGGGEAFF. The chain joins TRBV9 to TRBJ1-1, with D tentatively TRBD1 (6 bases). The CDR3 consists of 12 residues. The V gene's germline CDR1 is SGDLS and CDR2 YYNGEE. V was pared by 0 bases and J by 11 bases, with 11 bases between.

This chain connects TRBV6-5 to TRBJ2-3; D not resolved. The V gene lost 2 bases and the J gene lost 11 bases, with 23 bases spanning the gap. The CDR3 loop spans 16 amino acids. From germline, CDR1 is MNHEY and CDR2 SVGAGI. CDR3 loop: CASSYALALIGLVQYF. CDR3 nucleotides: TGTGCCAGCAGTTACGCACTCGCACTCATCGGCCTGGTGCAGTATTTT.

V and J are TRBV27 and TRBJ1-1; D may be TRBD1 (6 bases). CDR3 length: 14 amino acids. Germline CDR1 is MNHEY and CDR2 is SMNVEV (reference sequence). Deletions cut 3 bases from V and 4 bases from J, with 12 bases between. The CDR3 DNA follows: TGTGCCAGCAGTTTCCGGGGGGCTGGCACTGAAGCTTTCTTT. It is translated as CASSFRGAGTEAFF.

This clonotype was picked up many times. The rearrangement uses TRBV7-9 and TRBJ2-2; D is undetermined. Germline V gene lookup returns CDR1 SEHNR and CDR2 FQNEAQ (reference sequence). V was shortened by 0 bases and J by 6 bases, with 5 bases between the two germline ends. The CDR3 runs 13 residues. Here the CDR3 reads CASSLAGSGELFF. CDR3 sequence (DNA): TGTGCCAGCAGCTTAGCAGGGTCCGGGGAGCTGTTTTTT.

This clonotype occurred once. The chain carries TRBV5-4 and TRBJ1-1; TRBD1 might be the D (5 bases). Germline V CDR1 and CDR2: SGHNT, YYREEE (reference sequence). The V end was cut by 3 bases, the J end by 0 bases, with 12 bases between. This CDR3 is built from 15 residues. The CDR3 DNA follows: TGTGCCAGCAGCTACGGGGGATTACTGAACACTGAAGCTTTCTTT. It translates to CASSYGGLLNTEAFF.

This clonotype has only a few counts. This chain links TRBV7-2 with TRBJ2-2; 10 bases align to TRBD2. In germline, CDR1 is SGHTA, CDR2 FQGNSA. The CDR3 sequence is 17 residues long. V gave up 2 bases and J gave up 6 bases; unmatched junction bases: 9. Written as DNA, the CDR3 is TGTGCCAGCAGCTTAAATAGGCTAGCGGGAGCCGCCGGGGAGCTGTTTTTT. Translated, it gives CASSLNRLAGAAGELFF. The full variable domain, with the rest looked up from reference TRBV7-2 and TRBJ2-2, is GAGVSQSPSNKVTEKGKDVELRCDPISGHTALYWYRQSLGQGLEFLIYFQGNSAPDKSGLPSDRFSAERTGGSVSTLTIQRTQQEDSAVYLCASSLNRLAGAAGELFFGEGSRLTVL.

The chain combines TRBV4-2 with TRBJ2-3, with 13 bases identical to TRBD2. This CDR3 contains 18 residues. V shed 1 base and J 1 base; nucleotides not matched to a gene: 5. CDR1 is LGHNA, CDR2 YNFKEQ, per germline. The CDR3 reads CASSQASTSGGGTDTQYF. DNA for the CDR3: TGTGCCAGCAGCCAAGCCTCAACTAGCGGGGGGGGCACAGATACGCAGTATTTT.

Only one count was recorded for this clonotype. The rearrangement links TRBV12-3 or TRBV12-4 to TRBJ2-7; 9 bases line up with TRBD1. The CDR3 extends over 15 amino acids. J was trimmed by 3 bases and V by 3 bases; bases with no gene match: 6. The CDR3 sequence is CASSFGTGRVYEQYF. The CDR3 bases are TGTGCCAGCAGTTTTGGGACAGGGAGGGTCTACGAGCAGTACTTC.

In this sample, this clonotype turned up a few times. The rearrangement joins TRBV12-3 or TRBV12-4 to TRBJ2-5; 12 nucleotides align to TRBD1. With 4 bases clipped from V and 1 base from J, the junction kept 1 base outside the gene matches. The CDR3 is made up of 15 amino acids. As DNA, the CDR3 is TGTGCCAGCAGTTGGGACAGGGGGCCCCAAGAGACCCAGTACTTC. Encoded protein: CASSWDRGPQETQYF.

This clonotype was counted only a few times. This chain uses TRBV6-5 with TRBJ1-1; D might be TRBD1 (5 bases). Germline CDR1 MNHEY, CDR2 SVGAGI. V lost 5 bases, J lost 10 bases, and 14 bases lay in between. The CDR3 runs 12 residues. The DNA of the CDR3 is TGTGCCAGCAGTAACCCGGACAAGCCAGCTTTCTTT. The encoded protein is CASSNPDKPAFF.

The chain links TRBV24-1 to TRBJ2-2; TRBD1 aligns across 7 bases. The junction had 5 bases not matched to a gene; V was cut back by 9 bases and J by 5 bases. Germline V gene data show CDR1 as KGHDR and CDR2 as SFDVKD. This CDR3 comprises 13 residues. The CDR3 loop reads CATRSGGTGELFF. The DNA of the CDR3 is TGTGCCACCCGGTCAGGGGGAACCGGGGAGCTGTTTTTT.

The rearrangement uses TRBV29-1 and TRBJ1-2; TRBD1 matches at 7 bases. Looked up from germline, CDR1 is SQVTM and CDR2 is ANQGSEA. The CDR3 is made up of 14 amino acids. The junction had 9 bases not matched to a gene; V was cut back by 4 bases and J by 4 bases. The CDR3 DNA reads TGCAGCGTTGGAACTGGGACAGATGCCTATGGCTACACCTTC. Its protein product is CSVGTGTDAYGYTF.

The chain joins TRBV15 to TRBJ2-1; 12 nucleotides match TRBD2. Germline CDR1 LNHNV, CDR2 YYDKDF (reference sequence). CDR3 length equals 15 residues. Trimming took 8 bases from V and 4 from J; bases not matched to a gene: 6. The CDR3 DNA reads TGTGCCACCCAAGGACTAGCGGGAAGATACAATGAGCAGTTCTTC. Translation: CATQGLAGRYNEQFF.

This clonotype came up a few times. The junction differs from germline at one of its ends, possibly a read error. The chain uses TRBV7-7 and TRBJ2-7, with D unclear. The CDR3 spans 13 residues. Germline V gene sequence: CDR1 SSHAT, CDR2 FNYEAQ (reference sequence). CDR3 DNA: TGTGCTAGCAGCTCTAACCTCCTTGGCGAGCAGTACTTC. It specifies CASSSNLLGEQYF.

This clonotype was found a few times. The J gene is TRBJ2-2, the V gene TRBV12-3 or TRBV12-4; TRBD2 matches at 12 bases. This CDR3 comprises 15 residues. Trimming took 7 bases from V and 3 from J; bases not matched to a gene: 3. For the CDR3, the DNA is TGTGCCAGCACCCGGACTAGCGGGGACACCGGGGAGCTGTTTTTT. Translation gives CASTRTSGDTGELFF.

At least ten counts were recorded for this clonotype. J is TRBJ2-1 and V is TRBV7-3; 9 bases line up with TRBD1. CDR1 and CDR2 (germline): SGHTA, FQGTGA. The CDR3 consists of 16 residues. V trimming: 5 bases; J trimming: 6 bases; junction bases outside the gene matches: 11. The CDR3 sequence: CASSLMTGTGFNEQFF. CDR3 in DNA: TGTGCCAGCAGCCTCATGACCGGGACAGGGTTCAATGAGCAGTTCTTC.

The genes are TRBV9 and TRBJ2-3, with TRBD1 identical over 11 bases. Germline assignment: CDR1 SGDLS and CDR2 YYNGEE. The trim removed 4 bases at V and 6 bases at J, leaving 4 bases unmatched. This CDR3 contains 14 residues. The DNA for the CDR3 is TGTGCCAGCAGCCGGACAGGGGGCAGGGATACGCAGTATTTT. This gives the protein CASSRTGGRDTQYF.

The rearrangement uses TRBV7-8 and TRBJ1-5; TRBD1 matches 7 bases. CDR3 length: 18 amino acids. From germline, CDR1 is SGHVS and CDR2 FQNEAQ. Losses at the gene ends were 0 bases for V and 7 bases for J; bases not matched to a gene: 15. The CDR3 spells CASSLARSLGGQLQPQHF. CDR3 DNA: TGTGCCAGCAGCTTAGCGCGGAGCCTAGGGGGCCAATTACAGCCCCAGCATTTT.